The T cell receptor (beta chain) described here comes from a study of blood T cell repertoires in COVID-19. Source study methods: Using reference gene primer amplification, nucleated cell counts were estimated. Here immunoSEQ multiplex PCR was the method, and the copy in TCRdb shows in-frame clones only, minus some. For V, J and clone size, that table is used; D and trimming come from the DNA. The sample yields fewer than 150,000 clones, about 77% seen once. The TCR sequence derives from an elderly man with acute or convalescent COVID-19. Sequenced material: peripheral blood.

Here the CDR3 reads CASSPESGFFEQYF. Written as DNA, the CDR3 is TGTGCCAGCTCACCGGAGTCCGGGTTTTTCGAGCAGTACTTC. The chain couples TRBV18 to TRBJ2-7; no clear D gene. CDR1 is KGHSH and CDR2 is LQKENI in the germline V gene. The CDR3 runs 14 residues. The germline V and J ends were trimmed by 3 bases and 6 bases, with 15 bases remaining between them.